The rows below give T cell receptor beta chains drawn from one sample of a study of long-term antiretroviral therapy in people with HIV. Method: immunoSEQ multiplex PCR; TCRdb's copy keeps in-frame clones and lacks some. This sample has approximately 17,000 clones; 78% occur once, and the top ten carry roughly 13%. Sequencing used unsorted PBMCs, obtained about 3.1 years after starting antiretroviral therapy. The receptors come from a woman aged 40 to 50 with HIV. Each CDR3 is given with its conserved first and last residue. Each record gives: clone size, D gene, V gene, J gene, CDR3 DNA, CDR3 protein. The D gene is left open where the match is weak. Where a row states a size, it is once, few, many or the class of an expanded clone; other rows omit it.

>NA|NA|TRBV7-9|TRBJ1-2
TGTGCCAGCAGCTTAGCTGACGGATTTGGCTACACCTTC
CASSLADGFGYTF
>NA|NA|TRBV4-3|TRBJ1-1
TGCGCCAGCAGCCAAGATCGAGAGATGAACACTGAAGCTTTCTTT
CASSQDREMNTEAFF
>NA|NA|TRBV9|TRBJ1-5
TGTGCCAGCAGCCCGGGTCCCGATAGCAATCAGCCCCAGCATTTT
CASSPGPDSNQPQHF
>few|NA|TRBV9|TRBJ1-1
TGTGCCAGCAGCGTAGTGACCGAGGTGAACACTGAAGCTTTCTTT
CASSVVTEVNTEAFF
>NA|TRBD1|TRBV6-5|TRBJ1-2
TGTGCCAGCAGCTGGACAGGGAATACTAACTATGGCTACACCTTC
CASSWTGNTNYGYTF
>NA|NA|TRBV18|TRBJ1-4
TGTGCCAGCACCGATTCAGGAACTAATGAAAAACTGTTTTTT
CASTDSGTNEKLFF
>NA|NA|TRBV7-8|TRBJ1-5
TGTGCCAGCAGCCCGGTGGGGGGTAGCAATCAGCCCCAGCATTTT
CASSPVGGSNQPQHF
>NA|NA|TRBV7-5|TRBJ1-2
TGTGCCAGAAGCTTAAGCCAGGCAGGGGTACGGTATGGCTACACCTTC
CARSLSQAGVRYGYTF
>NA|NA|TRBV6-6|TRBJ2-5
TGTGCCAGCAGCCCCGGGCTGGAGACCCAGTACTTC
CASSPGLETQYF
>NA|NA|TRBV2|TRBJ2-2
TGTGCCAGCAGTGATTCGTTAACGGGACACTTGAACACCGGGGAGCTGTTTTTT
CASSDSLTGHLNTGELFF
>NA|NA|TRBV7-9|TRBJ2-1
TGTGCCAGCAGTCCCAGAGCTTCCGCAGATGAGCAGTTCTTC
CASSPRASADEQFF
>NA|NA|TRBV25-1|TRBJ1-2
TGTGCCAGCAGTGAAGGGGGAACTCGGGGCTACACCTTC
CASSEGGTRGYTF
>NA|NA|TRBV6-1|TRBJ2-5
TGTGCCAGCAGCTTTCAGGGTCAAGAGACCCAGTACTTC
CASSFQGQETQYF
>NA|TRBD1|TRBV5-4|TRBJ1-3
TGTGCCAGCAGCTTGGCGCAGGGGGTATCAGGAAACACCATATATTTT
CASSLAQGVSGNTIYF
>once|NA|TRBV7-2|TRBJ2-5
TGTGCCAGCAGCTTTCAAGGGGGGTCCCAAGAGACCCAGTACTTC
CASSFQGGSQETQYF
>NA|TRBD1|TRBV6-1|TRBJ1-4
TGTGCCAGCAGTGGTTTTTGGACAGGGAGTGAAAAACTGTTTTTT
CASSGFWTGSEKLFF
>NA|NA|TRBV30|TRBJ1-3
TGTGCCTGGAGTTTAGGCTACTATGGAAACACCATATATTTT
CAWSLGYYGNTIYF
>NA|TRBD1|TRBV2|TRBJ1-2
TGTGCCAGCAGTGAAGTGACAGGGTGGCGGGGCTACACCTTC
CASSEVTGWRGYTF
>NA|NA|TRBV11-3|TRBJ1-1
TGTGCCAGCAGCTTAGATGGTAGGGGAGGTAGCACTGAAGCTTTCTTT
CASSLDGRGGSTEAFF
>few|NA|TRBV6-5|TRBJ1-6
TGTGCCAGCAGGGACAGATCTTCACCCCTCCACTTT
CASRDRSSPLHF
>NA|TRBD2|TRBV5-1|TRBJ2-3
TGCGCCAGCAGTAGCGGGGGATTAACAGATACGCAGTATTTT
CASSSGGLTDTQYF
>NA|TRBD2|TRBV6-5|TRBJ2-3
TGTGCCAGCAGTTACCTCTCAGGTAGCGGGGGTGATACGCAGTATTTT
CASSYLSGSGGDTQYF
>once|NA|TRBV6-1|TRBJ1-1
TGTGCCAGCAGTGGGGTGGGGCTGGAGAACACTGAAGCTTTCTTT
CASSGVGLENTEAFF
>NA|TRBD1|TRBV30|TRBJ1-1
TGTGCCTGGAGAACAGGGGGCGGGATAGCTTTCTTT
CAWRTGGGIAFF
>NA|NA|TRBV4-1|TRBJ2-2
TGCGCCAGCGGGGCCCCCTCTCGCACCGGGGAGCTGTTTTTT
CASGAPSRTGELFF
>NA|TRBD1|TRBV6-6|TRBJ1-2
TGTGCCAGCTTATACCGGGACAGGGGTCACGGGTATGGCTACACCTTC
CASLYRDRGHGYGYTF
>NA|NA|TRBV6-1|TRBJ1-2
TGTGCCAGCCTCTCCGACAGCTACTATGGCTACACCTTC
CASLSDSYYGYTF
>NA|TRBD1|TRBV6-1|TRBJ2-7
TGTGCCAGCAGTGAGGGGACAGACGTCGAGCAGTACTTC
CASSEGTDVEQYF
>few|NA|TRBV7-9|TRBJ1-1
TGTGCCAGCAGCTGGGGGAACACTGAAGCTTTCTTT
CASSWGNTEAFF